The next 8 T cell receptor beta chains were all read from a single sample in a study of OX40 agonist ivuxolimab in advanced cancers. Data came from immunoSEQ multiplex PCR; TCRdb stores just in-frame clones and leaves some out. The table shows some 10,000 clones, with 79% occurring only once. The starting material was CD4+ or CD8+ T cells sorted from blood, obtained in a trial of the OX40 agonist ivuxolimab. The source is an adult with an advanced solid tumor such as melanoma, head and neck, liver or kidney cancer.

V and J are TRBV29-1 and TRBJ2-2, with 8 bases fitting TRBD1. Germline V gives CDR1 SQVTM, CDR2 ANQGSEA. The ends lost 3 bases at V and 6 bases at J; junction bases unmatched: 3. CDR3 length: 13 amino acids. The DNA for the CDR3 is TGCAGCGTTGACCAGGGGGCCTCCGGGGAGCTGTTTTTT. It specifies CSVDQGASGELFF.

This clone has more than one count but fewer than ten. This chain connects TRBV6-6 to TRBJ1-1; D may be TRBD1 (5 bases). The germline gives CDR1 MNHNY, CDR2 SVGAGI (reference sequence). The CDR3 length is 13 residues. Trimming removed 6 bases at V and 2 bases at J, with 10 bases between. The CDR3 DNA follows: TGTGCCAGCAGCGATGGACAAAACACTGAAGCTTTCTTT. Its protein product is CASSDGQNTEAFF.

This clone was seen only once. V usage is TRBV11-2 and J usage is TRBJ2-1; 7 bases are a match to TRBD1. Per the germline V gene, CDR1 is SGHAT and CDR2 is FQNNGV. The CDR3 spans 16 residues. Trimming at V came to 3 bases and at J to 0 bases, leaving 5 bases not matched to a gene. In nucleotides, the CDR3 is TGTGCCAGCAGCTTGATTTACAGGGGCTCCTACAATGAGCAGTTCTTC. Its translation: CASSLIYRGSYNEQFF.

The chain has TRBV5-1 and TRBJ2-1; D not certain. V lost 0 bases to trimming and J lost 9 bases, with 7 bases between them. The CDR3 length is 12 residues. The germline V gene has CDR1 SGHRS and CDR2 YFSETQ. In DNA, the CDR3 is TGCGCCAGCAGCTTGGGGGCAAGTGAGCAGTTCTTC. Residues: CASSLGASEQFF.

The rearrangement uses TRBV27 and TRBJ2-7, with D unclear. Germline CDR1 reads MNHEY; CDR2 reads SMNVEV (reference sequence). Trimming removed 8 bases at V and 3 bases at J, with 5 bases between. The CDR3 covers 10 residues. Here the CDR3 reads CASGFYEQYF. The CDR3 bases are TGTGCCAGCGGATTCTACGAGCAGTACTTC.

V and J are TRBV7-3 and TRBJ2-3; no clear D gene. Looked up from germline, CDR1 is SGHTA and CDR2 is FQGTGA. V was clipped by 3 bases and J by 1 base, with 5 bases between them. The CDR3 is 13 residues long. CDR3 protein: CASSFLGTDTQYF. CDR3 DNA sequence: TGTGCCAGCAGCTTCCTCGGCACAGATACGCAGTATTTT.

In DNA form, the CDR3 reads TGTGCCAGCAGCTCAACCTCAGGGTCCCACGAGCAGTACTTC. Protein sequence: CASSSTSGSHEQYF. The V gene is TRBV11-2, the J gene TRBJ2-7; a weak D match, TRBD1 (5 bases). Per the germline V gene, CDR1 is SGHAT and CDR2 is FQNNGV. The germline V and J ends were trimmed by 4 bases and 5 bases, with 15 bases remaining between them. This CDR3 has 14 amino acids.

The rearrangement links TRBV9 to TRBJ2-1; 11 bases are a match to TRBD2. There are 17 residues in the CDR3. V was clipped by 1 base and J by 7 bases; unmatched bases: 10. CDR1 and CDR2 (germline): SGDLS, YYNGEE. CDR3 amino acids: CASSVPLAGGDPNEQFF. CDR3 nucleotide sequence: TGTGCCAGCAGCGTACCTTTAGCGGGAGGGGATCCAAATGAGCAGTTCTTC.